The clone carrying this T cell receptor (beta chain) was detected ten times or more. Antigen unknown. The data were taken from a study of T cells in Graves' hyperthyroidism and ophthalmopathy. Study at large: Peripheral blood was collected at initial diagnosis, before any treatment.

General study points: Most thyroid clonotypes with frequency above 0.001 were detected in blood. A 13 V-J model separated ophthalmopathy from stable hyperthyroidism.

Researchers amplified the TCR beta CDR3 regions from RNA transcripts. HTBI primers were employed in a first-round RT-PCR of the TCR CDR3. TCRdb independently ran MiXCR on the multiplex PCR reads; one entry per CDR3 protein. The sample lists 250,000 or so distinct CDR3 sequences, roughly 15% occurring once. The CDR3 extends over 14 amino acids. Germline V gives CDR1 MDHEN, CDR2 SYDVKM. V dropped 6 bases and J dropped 0 bases, with 11 bases sitting between them. The cohort's ophthalmopathy patients, a group with duration under 3 months, had a Clinical Activity Score of at least 3 and a NOSPECS grade of at least 4.

The TCR comes from a woman aged 18-29 years with Graves' ophthalmopathy. Sequencing was performed on blood. This sequence joins TRBV28 and TRBJ1-2; weak D call: TRBD1 (6 bases). The CDR3 region is CASSQTGPNYGYTF. The CDR3 coding sequence is TGTGCCAGCAGCCAGACAGGACCTAACTATGGCTACACCTTC.